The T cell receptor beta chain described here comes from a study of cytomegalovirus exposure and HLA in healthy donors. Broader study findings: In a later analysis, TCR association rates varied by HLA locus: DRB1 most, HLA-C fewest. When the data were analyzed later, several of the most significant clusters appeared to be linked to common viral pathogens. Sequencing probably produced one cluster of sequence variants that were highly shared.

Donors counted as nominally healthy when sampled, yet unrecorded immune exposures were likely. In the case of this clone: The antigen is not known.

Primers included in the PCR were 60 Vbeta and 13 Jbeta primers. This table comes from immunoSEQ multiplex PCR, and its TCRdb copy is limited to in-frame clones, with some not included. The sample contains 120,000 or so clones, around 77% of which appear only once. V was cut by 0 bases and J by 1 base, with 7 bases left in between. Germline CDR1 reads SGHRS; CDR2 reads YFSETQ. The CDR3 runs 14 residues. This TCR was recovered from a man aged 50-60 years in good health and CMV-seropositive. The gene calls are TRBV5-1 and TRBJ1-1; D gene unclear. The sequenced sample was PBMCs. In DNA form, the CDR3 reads TGCGCCAGCAGCTTGGACGCAGGGAACACTGAAGCTTTCTTT. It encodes CASSLDAGNTEAFF. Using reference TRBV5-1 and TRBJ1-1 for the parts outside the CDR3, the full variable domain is KAGVTQTPRYLIKTRGQQVTLSCSPISGHRSVSWYQQTPGQGLQFLFEYFSETQRNKGNFPGRFSGRQFSNSRSEMNVSTLELGDSALYLCASSLDAGNTEAFFGQGTRLTVV.